The 18 T cell receptor beta chains listed next were all sequenced from one sample in a study of T cell repertoires in cytomegalovirus infection. Each CDR3 protein gets one entry after TCRdb re-called the reads with MiXCR. The sample shows roughly 500,000 distinct CDR3 sequences, roughly a third of them seen only once. Their antigen targets remain unknown. The source was cultured PBMCs, collected from culture after CMV antigen stimulation. The receptors here all came from a human donor in good health (CMV status not recorded). Some clones in this sample may be carry-over from other donors' samples.

This clonotype was picked up many times. The chain combines TRBV7-9 with TRBJ2-5, with 9 bases fitting TRBD2. The CDR3 covers 16 residues. The germline CDR1 and CDR2 sequences are SEHNR and FQNEAQ (reference sequence). V shed 5 bases and J 0 bases; nucleotides not matched to a gene: 7. CDR3: CASSETSGVYQETQYF. In DNA form, the CDR3 reads TGTGCCAGCAGCGAGACTAGCGGAGTATACCAAGAGACCCAGTACTTC. The variable domain in full, with the rest retrieved from reference TRBV7-9 and TRBJ2-5, is DTGVSQNPRHKITKRGQNVTFRCDPISEHNRLYWYRQTLGQGPEFLTYFQNEAQLEKSRLLSDRFSAERPKGSFSTLEIQRTEQGDSAMYLCASSETSGVYQETQYFGPGTRLLVL.

V is TRBV18 and J is TRBJ1-1, with TRBD1 as a possible D gene (5 bases). The V end lost 4 bases, the J end lost 7 bases, and 19 bases lay between the germline ends. Germline V CDR1 and CDR2: KGHSH, LQKENI. CDR3 length: 15 amino acids. The CDR3 reads CASSQSGTVNIEAFF. In DNA form, the CDR3 reads TGTGCCAGCTCACAATCGGGGACTGTCAATATTGAAGCTTTCTTT.

V is TRBV7-2 and J is TRBJ2-7, with D unresolved. The CDR3 consists of 12 residues. Germline values: CDR1 SGHTA, CDR2 FQGNSA. Trimming left V 6 bases short and J 6 bases short, with 12 bases between. This CDR3 is CASRAASAEQYV. The CDR3 DNA reads as TGTGCCAGCAGGGCTGCGAGCGCCGAGCAGTACGTC.

The chain employs TRBV9 and TRBJ2-1; 7 bases agree with TRBD2. The CDR3 spans 15 residues. Per the germline V gene, CDR1 is SGDLS and CDR2 is YYNGEE. The V and J ends lost 4 bases and 2 bases, in that order; junction bases with no gene match: 6. The DNA for the CDR3 is TGTGCCAGCAGCCCGGGGGGAGCGCCCTACAATGAGCAGTTCTTC. Its protein product is CASSPGGAPYNEQFF.

This chain links TRBV3-1 with TRBJ1-5; D is unclear. The germline V and J ends were trimmed by 0 bases and 0 bases, with 18 bases remaining between them. Germline V lookup: CDR1 LGHDT, CDR2 YNNKEL (reference sequence). This CDR3 has 19 residues. The CDR3, as DNA: TGTGCCAGCAGCCAAGATCGGGCCCTTAGGAGGGATAGCAATCAGCCCCAGCATTTT. Translation: CASSQDRALRRDSNQPQHF.

This chain links TRBV11-3 with TRBJ1-1; D unresolved. Germline CDR1 and CDR2: SGHNT and YENEEA. This CDR3 is built from 14 residues. V dropped 5 bases and J dropped 10 bases, with 20 bases sitting between them. CDR3 protein: CASSPKLSDSLAFF. For the CDR3, the DNA is TGTGCCAGCAGCCCCAAACTGTCGGACTCGTTAGCTTTCTTT.

The J gene is TRBJ2-1, the V gene TRBV9; D ambiguous. CDR1 and CDR2 (germline): SGDLS, YYNGEE. Trimming left V 0 bases short and J 3 bases short, with 10 bases between. This CDR3 is 15 amino acids long. The CDR3 DNA sequence: TGTGCCAGCAGCGTAGACCCCCAGCACTACAATGAGCAGTTCTTC. Protein sequence: CASSVDPQHYNEQFF.

V is TRBV10-3 and J is TRBJ1-3; a weak D match, TRBD1 (5 bases). V lost 3 bases and J lost 6, with 15 bases in between. The CDR3 is made up of 15 amino acids. Germline V gives CDR1 ENHRY, CDR2 SYGVKD. As DNA, the CDR3 is TGTGCCATCAGTGAAGGGACGGAGAGGACAAACACCATATATTTT. It translates to CAISEGTERTNTIYF.

The chain links TRBV10-3 to TRBJ1-2, with D unclear. The V end lost 11 bases, the J end lost 8 bases, and 21 bases lay between the germline ends. The CDR3 has 13 residues. The germline gives CDR1 ENHRY, CDR2 SYGVKD. The CDR3 protein is CALRDGSGLGYTF. The CDR3, as DNA: TGTGCCCTACGGGATGGGTCCGGGTTAGGCTACACCTTC.

This clonotype was seen more than once but under ten times. V gene TRBV6-1 combines with J gene TRBJ2-1; 8 nucleotides agree with TRBD2. CDR3 size: 15 residues. The germline V gene has CDR1 MNHNS and CDR2 SASEGT. V shed 8 bases and J 7 bases; nucleotides not matched to a gene: 13. This CDR3 is CASVNWAGGANEQFF. The CDR3 region has the DNA TGTGCCAGCGTAAATTGGGCGGGAGGAGCGAATGAGCAGTTCTTC.

The rearrangement uses TRBV23-1 and TRBJ2-7; 9 bases line up with TRBD2. TRBV23-1 is identified as an open reading frame with a role that is uncertain. V trimming: 10 bases; J trimming: 4 bases; junction bases outside the gene matches: 14. This CDR3 comprises 15 residues. This CDR3 reads CATKGAGGGRYEQYF. DNA for the CDR3: TGCGCCACTAAGGGAGCGGGAGGAGGGAGATACGAGCAGTACTTC.

This clonotype was detected a few times. The rearrangement joins TRBV7-9 to TRBJ1-1; D perhaps matches TRBD1 (5 bases). V lost 6 bases and J lost 2, with 10 bases in between. Germline loops: CDR1 SEHNR, CDR2 FQNEAQ (reference sequence). CDR3 length: 13 residues. CDR3 sequence (DNA): TGTGCCAGCAGTGGAGGGGCTAACACTGAAGCTTTCTTT. It encodes CASSGGANTEAFF.

V and J are TRBV27 and TRBJ1-4; no clear D gene. Germline CDR1 is MNHEY and CDR2 is SMNVEV (reference sequence). The CDR3 length is 14 residues. With 5 bases removed from V and 8 bases from J, the gap between germline ends came to 15 bases. CDR3 sequence (DNA): TGTGCCAGCAGTGCACGGCGGGTACACGAAAAACTGTTTTTT. This codes for CASSARRVHEKLFF.

This chain links TRBV7-9 with TRBJ2-3; TRBD1 aligns across 8 bases. V shed 5 bases, J shed 4 bases, and the junction held 5 bases outside the gene matches. The length of the CDR3 is 14 residues. Per the germline V gene, CDR1 is SEHNR and CDR2 is FQNEAQ (reference sequence). The CDR3 sequence: CASSQDRVADTQYF. DNA for the CDR3: TGTGCCAGCAGCCAGGACAGGGTGGCAGATACGCAGTATTTT.

A few counts support this clonotype. CDR3 nucleotide sequence: TGTGCCAGCAGCCCGACCCTAGAAGAGACCCAGTACTTC. Translating it yields CASSPTLEETQYF. This chain joins TRBV7-9 and TRBJ2-5; the D is unclear. The germline gives CDR1 SEHNR, CDR2 FQNEAQ (reference sequence). The V end lost 5 bases, the J end lost 3 bases, and 10 bases lay between the germline ends. The length of the CDR3 is 13 residues.

This clonotype was counted many times. The rearrangement links TRBV7-2 to TRBJ1-2, with D possibly matching TRBD1 (6 bases). V lost 5 bases to trimming and J lost 6 bases, with 10 bases between them. CDR3 length: 12 amino acids. Germline assignment: CDR1 SGHTA and CDR2 FQGNSA. The CDR3 sequence: CASSPRTDGYTF. The CDR3 DNA reads TGTGCCAGCAGCCCTAGGACAGATGGCTACACCTTC. Supplemented by reference TRBV7-2 and TRBJ1-2, the full variable domain reads GAGVSQSPSNKVTEKGKDVELRCDPISGHTALYWYRQSLGQGLEFLIYFQGNSAPDKSGLPSDRFSAERTGGSVSTLTIQRTQQEDSAVYLCASSPRTDGYTFGSGTRLTVV.

This clonotype was observed at least ten times. This chain uses TRBV7-9 with TRBJ2-3; D might be TRBD1 or TRBD2, each matching 5 bases. V dropped 5 bases and J dropped 6 bases, with 21 bases sitting between them. The CDR3 runs to 16 residues. CDR1 and CDR2 (germline): SEHNR, FQNEAQ (reference sequence). In DNA form, the CDR3 reads TGTGCCAGCAGCAGTCCCGAGGGACCCAGAACGGATACGCAGTATTTT. Translated, it gives CASSSPEGPRTDTQYF.

This rearrangement joins TRBV10-2 to TRBJ1-2; D gene ambiguous. This CDR3 region has 14 residues. Trimming stripped 6 bases from V and 6 bases from J, with 17 bases between. Germline lookup yields CDR1 WSHSY and CDR2 SAAADI. The CDR3 is CASRRDGDEDGYTF. The CDR3 DNA reads as TGCGCCAGCAGGAGAGACGGAGATGAGGATGGCTACACCTTC.